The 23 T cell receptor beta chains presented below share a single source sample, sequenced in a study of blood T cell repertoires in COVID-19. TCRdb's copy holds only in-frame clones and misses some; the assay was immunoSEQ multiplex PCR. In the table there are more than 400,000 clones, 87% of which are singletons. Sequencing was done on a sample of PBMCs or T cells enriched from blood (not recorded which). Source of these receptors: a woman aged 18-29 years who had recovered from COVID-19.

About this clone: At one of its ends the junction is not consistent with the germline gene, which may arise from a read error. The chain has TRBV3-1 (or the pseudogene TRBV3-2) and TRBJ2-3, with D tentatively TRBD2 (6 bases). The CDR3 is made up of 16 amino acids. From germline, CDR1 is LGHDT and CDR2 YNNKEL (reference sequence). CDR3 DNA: TGTGCCAGCAGCCAAGCGGGGCAGCGGACTACAGGTACGCAGTATTTT. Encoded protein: CASSQAGQRTTGTQYF.

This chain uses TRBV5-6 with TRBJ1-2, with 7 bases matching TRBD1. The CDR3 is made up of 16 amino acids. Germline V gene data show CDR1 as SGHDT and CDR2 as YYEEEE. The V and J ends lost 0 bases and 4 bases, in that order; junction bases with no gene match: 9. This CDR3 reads CASSLGTGASTYGYTF. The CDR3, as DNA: TGTGCCAGCAGCTTGGGGACAGGTGCCTCTACCTATGGCTACACCTTC.

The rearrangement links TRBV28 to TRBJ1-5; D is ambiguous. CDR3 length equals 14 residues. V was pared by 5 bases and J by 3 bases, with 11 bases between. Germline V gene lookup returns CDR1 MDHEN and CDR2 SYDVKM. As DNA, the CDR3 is TGTGCCAGCAGTCCGGCGGGCCTCAATCAGCCCCAGCATTTT. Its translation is CASSPAGLNQPQHF.

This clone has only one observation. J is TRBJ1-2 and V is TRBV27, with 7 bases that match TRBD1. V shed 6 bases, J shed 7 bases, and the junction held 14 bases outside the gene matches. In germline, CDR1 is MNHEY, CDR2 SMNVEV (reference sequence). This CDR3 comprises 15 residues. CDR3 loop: CASSPRGTASAGYTF. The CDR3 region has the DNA TGTGCCAGCAGCCCCCGCGGGACAGCCTCGGCTGGCTACACCTTC.

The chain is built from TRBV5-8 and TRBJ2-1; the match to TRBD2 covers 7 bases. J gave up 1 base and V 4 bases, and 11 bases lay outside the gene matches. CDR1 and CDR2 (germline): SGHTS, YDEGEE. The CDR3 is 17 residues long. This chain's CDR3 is CASSQVQRGRSYNEQFF. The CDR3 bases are TGTGCCAGCAGCCAAGTCCAGCGGGGTAGGTCCTACAATGAGCAGTTCTTC.

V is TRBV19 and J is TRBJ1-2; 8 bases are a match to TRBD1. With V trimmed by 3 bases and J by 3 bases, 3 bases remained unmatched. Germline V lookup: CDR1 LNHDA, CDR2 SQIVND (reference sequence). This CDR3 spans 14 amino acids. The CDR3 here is CASSMVGQDYGYTF. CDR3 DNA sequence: TGTGCCAGTAGTATGGTGGGACAGGACTATGGCTACACCTTC.

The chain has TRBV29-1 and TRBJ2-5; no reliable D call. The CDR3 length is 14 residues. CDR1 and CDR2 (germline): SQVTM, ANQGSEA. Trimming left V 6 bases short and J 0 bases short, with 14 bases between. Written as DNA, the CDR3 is TGCAGCGTCTTCGACTTGACGTACCAAGAGACCCAGTACTTC. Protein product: CSVFDLTYQETQYF.

CDR3: CAGDSTGSGELFF. The CDR3 DNA reads TGTGCGGGGGACTCCACAGGTTCCGGGGAGCTGTTTTTT. The gene calls are TRBV30 and TRBJ2-2, with a possible D match to TRBD2 (6 bases). This CDR3 is built from 13 residues. The germline gives CDR1 GTSNPN, CDR2 SVGIG (reference sequence).

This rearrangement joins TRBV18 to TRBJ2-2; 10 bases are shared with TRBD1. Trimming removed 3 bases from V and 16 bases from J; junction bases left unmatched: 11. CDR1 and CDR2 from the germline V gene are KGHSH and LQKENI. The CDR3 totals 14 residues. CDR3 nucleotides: TGTGCCAGCTCACCCTTACCGGGACAGGGGTTCGAGTTTTTT. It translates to CASSPLPGQGFEFF.

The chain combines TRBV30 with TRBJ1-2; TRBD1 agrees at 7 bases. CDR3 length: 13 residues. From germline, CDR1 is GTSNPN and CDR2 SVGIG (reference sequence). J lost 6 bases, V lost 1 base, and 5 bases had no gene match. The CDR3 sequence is CAWSDGQVDGYTF. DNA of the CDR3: TGTGCCTGGAGTGACGGACAGGTCGATGGCTACACCTTC.

CDR3 in DNA: TGTGCCAGCAGCTTAGCGTCCGCAAGCGAGAACACCTTC. Translation gives CASSLASASENTF. This chain uses TRBV7-2 with TRBJ1-2; D gene uncertain. Germline values: CDR1 SGHTA, CDR2 FQGNSA. V was trimmed by 0 bases and J by 12 bases, leaving 14 bases between them. The CDR3 is 13 amino acids.

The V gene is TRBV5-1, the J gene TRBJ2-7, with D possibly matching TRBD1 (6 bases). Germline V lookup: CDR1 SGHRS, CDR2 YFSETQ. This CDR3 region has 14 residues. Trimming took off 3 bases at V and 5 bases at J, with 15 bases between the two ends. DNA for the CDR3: TGCGCCAGCAGCTCGGGCACAGGGAACCACGAGCAGTACTTC. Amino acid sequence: CASSSGTGNHEQYF. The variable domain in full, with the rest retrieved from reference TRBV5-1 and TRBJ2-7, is KAGVTQTPRYLIKTRGQQVTLSCSPISGHRSVSWYQQTPGQGLQFLFEYFSETQRNKGNFPGRFSGRQFSNSRSEMNVSTLELGDSALYLCASSSGTGNHEQYFGPGTRLTVT.

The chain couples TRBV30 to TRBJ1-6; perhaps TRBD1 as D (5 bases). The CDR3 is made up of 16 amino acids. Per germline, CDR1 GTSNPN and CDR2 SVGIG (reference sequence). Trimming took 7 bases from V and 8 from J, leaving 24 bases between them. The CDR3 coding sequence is TGTGCCTCCTACTCTGGGGGAGGGGCGAGAGATTCACCCCTCCACTTT. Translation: CASYSGGGARDSPLHF.

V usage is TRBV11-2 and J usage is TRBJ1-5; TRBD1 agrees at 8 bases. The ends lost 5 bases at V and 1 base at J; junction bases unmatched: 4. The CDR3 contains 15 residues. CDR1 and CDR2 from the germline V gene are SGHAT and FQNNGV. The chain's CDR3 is CASSQGAMSNQPQHF. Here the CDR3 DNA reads TGTGCCAGCAGCCAGGGGGCGATGAGCAATCAGCCCCAGCATTTT.

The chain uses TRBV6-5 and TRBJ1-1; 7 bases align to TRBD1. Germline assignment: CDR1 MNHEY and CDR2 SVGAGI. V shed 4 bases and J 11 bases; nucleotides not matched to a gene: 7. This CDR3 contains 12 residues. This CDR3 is CASSFSTGTAFF. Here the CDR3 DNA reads TGTGCCAGCAGTTTCTCGACAGGGACGGCTTTCTTT.

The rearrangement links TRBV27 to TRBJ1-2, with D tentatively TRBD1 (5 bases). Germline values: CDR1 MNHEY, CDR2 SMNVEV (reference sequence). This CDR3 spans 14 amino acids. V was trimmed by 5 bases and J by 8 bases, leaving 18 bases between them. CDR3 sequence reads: CASSPNGGAQGYTF. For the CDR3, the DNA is TGTGCCAGCAGTCCTAATGGAGGGGCGCAAGGCTACACCTTC.

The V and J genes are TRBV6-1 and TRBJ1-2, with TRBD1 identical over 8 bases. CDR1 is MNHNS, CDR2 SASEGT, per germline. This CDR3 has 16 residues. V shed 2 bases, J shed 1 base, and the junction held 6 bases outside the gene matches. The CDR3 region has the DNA TGTGCCAGCAGTGAAAAAGGGACAGGTTTTAACTATGGCTACACCTTC. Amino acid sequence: CASSEKGTGFNYGYTF.

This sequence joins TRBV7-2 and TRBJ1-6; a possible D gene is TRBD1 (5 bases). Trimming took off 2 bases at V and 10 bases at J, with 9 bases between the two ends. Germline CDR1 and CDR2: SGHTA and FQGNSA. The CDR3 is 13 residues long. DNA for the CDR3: TGTGCCAGCAGCTTATACGCAGGGTCACCCCTCCACTTT. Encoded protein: CASSLYAGSPLHF.

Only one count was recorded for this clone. CDR3 nucleotide sequence: TGTGCCAGCAGTTATACAGGGACCCCTTATGACTATGGCTACACCTTC. Amino acid sequence: CASSYTGTPYDYGYTF. J is TRBJ1-2 and V is TRBV27, with D tentatively TRBD1 (6 bases). The CDR3 is 16 residues long. Trimming stripped 4 bases from V and 3 bases from J, with 18 bases between. The V gene's germline CDR1 is MNHEY and CDR2 SMNVEV (reference sequence).

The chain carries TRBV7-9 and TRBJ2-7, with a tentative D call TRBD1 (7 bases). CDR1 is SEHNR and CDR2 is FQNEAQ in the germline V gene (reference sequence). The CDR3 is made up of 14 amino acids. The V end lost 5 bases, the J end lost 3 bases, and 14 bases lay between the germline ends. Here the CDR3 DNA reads TGTGCCAGCAGCCGACGGGGGACAGACTACGAGCAGTACTTC. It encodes CASSRRGTDYEQYF. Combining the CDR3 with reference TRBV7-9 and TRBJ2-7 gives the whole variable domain DTGVSQNPRHKITKRGQNVTFRCDPISEHNRLYWYRQTLGQGPEFLTYFQNEAQLEKSRLLSDRFSAERPKGSFSTLEIQRTEQGDSAMYLCASSRRGTDYEQYFGPGTRLTVT.

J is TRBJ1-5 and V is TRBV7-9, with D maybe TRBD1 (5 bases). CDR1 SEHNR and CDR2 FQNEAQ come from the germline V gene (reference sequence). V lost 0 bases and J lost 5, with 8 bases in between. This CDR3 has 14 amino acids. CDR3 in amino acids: CASSLAGGDQPQHF. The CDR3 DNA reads TGTGCCAGCAGCTTAGCCGGGGGGGATCAGCCCCAGCATTTT.

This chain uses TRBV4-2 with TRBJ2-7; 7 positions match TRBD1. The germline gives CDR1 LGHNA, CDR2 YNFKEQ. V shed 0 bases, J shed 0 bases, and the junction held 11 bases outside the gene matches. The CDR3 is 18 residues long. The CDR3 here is CASSQERSGQESSYEQYF. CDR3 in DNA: TGTGCCAGCAGCCAAGAGAGGTCTGGACAGGAAAGCTCCTACGAGCAGTACTTC.

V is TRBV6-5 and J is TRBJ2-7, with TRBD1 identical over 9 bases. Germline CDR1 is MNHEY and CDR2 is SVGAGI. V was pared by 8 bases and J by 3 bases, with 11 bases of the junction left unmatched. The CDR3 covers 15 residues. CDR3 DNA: TGTGCCAGCTCTAACCCCCGGGACAGGGTCTACGAGCAGTACTTC. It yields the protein CASSNPRDRVYEQYF.